Given below is one T cell receptor beta chain in context. What it binds is unknown. Time point: after dendritic cell vaccination, including at tumor progression/relapse. Amplification used 60 V beta primers and 13 J beta primers. Produced via immunoSEQ multiplex PCR; TCRdb's table is partial and in-frame only. The sample has some 46,000 clones; about nine tenths are singletons. This sample stems from a study of glioma-infiltrating T cells after dendritic cell vaccination. CDR1 is SGHTA, CDR2 FQGTGA, per germline. Trimming pared 7 bases from V and 4 bases from J, leaving 22 bases between. The CDR3 covers 16 residues. Study-wide results and caveats: Higher TCR clonality did not directly relate to longer survival.

The sequence came from a human donor with glioblastoma. V usage is TRBV7-3 and J usage is TRBJ1-1, with D tentatively TRBD1 (6 bases). The sequencing used blood, collected after dendritic cell vaccination. The CDR3 DNA sequence: TGTGCCAGCAACCATTGGTCCCCAAGGGGGTCCACTGAAGCTTTCTTT. Amino acid sequence: CASNHWSPRGSTEAFF.